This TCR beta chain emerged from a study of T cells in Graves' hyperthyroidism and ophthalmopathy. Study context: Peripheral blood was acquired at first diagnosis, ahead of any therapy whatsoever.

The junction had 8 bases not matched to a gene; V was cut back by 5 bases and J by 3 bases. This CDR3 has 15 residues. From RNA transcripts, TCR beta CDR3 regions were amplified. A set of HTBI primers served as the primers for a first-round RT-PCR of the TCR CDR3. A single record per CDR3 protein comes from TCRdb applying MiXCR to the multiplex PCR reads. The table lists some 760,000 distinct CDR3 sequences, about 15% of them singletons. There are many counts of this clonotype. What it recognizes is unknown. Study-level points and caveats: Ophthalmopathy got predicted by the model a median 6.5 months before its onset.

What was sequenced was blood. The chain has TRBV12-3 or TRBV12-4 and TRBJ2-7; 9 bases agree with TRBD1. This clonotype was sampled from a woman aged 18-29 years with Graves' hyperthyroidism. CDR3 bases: TGTGCCAGCAGTCCCAGGGGGGGACAGGGCTACGAGCAGTACTTC. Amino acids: CASSPRGGQGYEQYF.